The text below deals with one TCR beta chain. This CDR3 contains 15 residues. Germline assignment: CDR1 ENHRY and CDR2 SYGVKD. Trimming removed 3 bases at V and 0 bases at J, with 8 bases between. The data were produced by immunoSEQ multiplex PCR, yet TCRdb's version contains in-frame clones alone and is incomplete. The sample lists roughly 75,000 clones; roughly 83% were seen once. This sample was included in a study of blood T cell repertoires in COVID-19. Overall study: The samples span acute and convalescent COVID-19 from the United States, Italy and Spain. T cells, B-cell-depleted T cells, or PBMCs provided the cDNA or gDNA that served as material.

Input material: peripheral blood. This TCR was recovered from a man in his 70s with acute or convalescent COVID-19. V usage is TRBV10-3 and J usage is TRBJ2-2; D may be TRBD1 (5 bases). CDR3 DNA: TGTGCCATCAGTGACGCGACAGCGAACACCGGGGAGCTGTTTTTT. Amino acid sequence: CAISDATANTGELFF.